The clone carrying this T cell receptor (beta chain) was seen ten or more times. TCRdb reanalysed the 5' RACE reads using MiXCR and keeps one entry per CDR3 protein. The repertoire holds 30,000 or so distinct CDR3 sequences, with just over 4% as singletons. The ends were cut back, 2 bases at V and 2 bases at J, with 6 bases in the middle. Looked up from germline, CDR1 is LGHDT and CDR2 is YNNKEL (reference sequence). CDR3 size: 13 residues. This entry comes from a study of neurological immune-mediated disorders. J is TRBJ1-2 and V is TRBV3-1; D call uncertain. The specimen was CD4+ T cells from blood. The sequence came from a woman aged 40 to 50 in good health. The CDR3 region has the DNA TGTGCCAGCAGCCAAAACAGAAACTATGGCTACACCTTC. Translating gives CASSQNRNYGYTF.